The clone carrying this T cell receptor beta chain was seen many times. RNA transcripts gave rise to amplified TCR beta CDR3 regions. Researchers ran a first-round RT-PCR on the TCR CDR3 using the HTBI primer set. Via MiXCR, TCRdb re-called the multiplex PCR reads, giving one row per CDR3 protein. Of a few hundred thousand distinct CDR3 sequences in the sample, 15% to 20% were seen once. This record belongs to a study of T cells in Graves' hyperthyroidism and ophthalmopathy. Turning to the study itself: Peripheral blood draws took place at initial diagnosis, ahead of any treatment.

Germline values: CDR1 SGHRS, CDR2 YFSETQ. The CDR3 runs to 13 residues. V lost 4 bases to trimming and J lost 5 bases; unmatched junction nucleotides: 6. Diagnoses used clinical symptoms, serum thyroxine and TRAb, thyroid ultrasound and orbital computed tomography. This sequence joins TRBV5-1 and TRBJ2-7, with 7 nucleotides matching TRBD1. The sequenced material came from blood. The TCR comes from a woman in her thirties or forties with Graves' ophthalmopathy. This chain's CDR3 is CASSRQGDHEQYF. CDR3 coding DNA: TGCGCCAGCAGCAGGCAGGGGGACCACGAGCAGTACTTC.